The 13 T cell receptor beta chains below were found in one sample sequenced in a study of blood T cell repertoires in COVID-19. The repertoire was sequenced with immunoSEQ multiplex PCR; TCRdb's copy has only in-frame clones and lacks some. Here the sample spans roughly 150,000 clones, roughly 91% being singletons. The sequencing sample was made of peripheral blood. These receptors all come from a man in his late teens or twenties with COVID-19, enrolled during active disease.

The chain recombines TRBV11-2 with TRBJ1-3; 9 bases align to TRBD1. The CDR3 loop spans 17 amino acids. Losses at the gene ends were 5 bases for V and 9 bases for J; bases not matched to a gene: 17. Looked up from germline, CDR1 is SGHAT and CDR2 is FQNNGV. In DNA form, the CDR3 reads TGTGCCAGCAGCCGTTCCCCGGGACAGGGACGGGTGAGCACCATATATTTT. It is translated as CASSRSPGQGRVSTIYF. The full variable domain, completed using reference TRBV11-2 and TRBJ1-3, is EAGVAQSPRYKIIEKRQSVAFWCNPISGHATLYWYQQILGQGPKLLIQFQNNGVVDDSQLPKDRFSAERLKGVDSTLKIQPAKLEDSAVYLCASSRSPGQGRVSTIYFGEGSWLTVV.

This clone was recorded a few times. V usage is TRBV28 and J usage is TRBJ1-6; no clear D gene. The germline V and J ends were trimmed by 2 bases and 3 bases, with 5 bases remaining between them. In germline, CDR1 is MDHEN, CDR2 SYDVKM. The CDR3 is 14 amino acids. The CDR3 DNA is TGTGCCAGCAGTTTAGCAGACTATAATTCACCCCTCCACTTT. This codes for CASSLADYNSPLHF.

This clone was observed a single time. The V call is TRBV10-3, the J call TRBJ2-7; D might be TRBD1 (6 bases). Germline CDR1 ENHRY, CDR2 SYGVKD. Trimming took 8 bases from V and 0 from J, leaving 14 bases between them. The CDR3 is 14 amino acids. The CDR3 DNA reads as TGTGCCATCGGACCCGTACAGGGCTCCTACGAGCAGTACTTC. Protein sequence: CAIGPVQGSYEQYF.

The chain is built from TRBV6-5 and TRBJ2-7; perhaps TRBD2 as D (6 bases). V shed 6 bases and J shed 3 bases, with 12 bases lying between them. The germline gives CDR1 MNHEY, CDR2 SVGAGI. The CDR3 has 13 amino acids. The DNA for the CDR3 is TGTGCCAGCAGACCTCGGGACTTCTACGAGCAGTACTTC. It codes for CASRPRDFYEQYF.

This clone came up once. Within the sample, other DNA sequences also encode this same CDR3. The chain recombines TRBV27 with TRBJ2-7; 9 bases fit TRBD2. This CDR3 has 16 amino acids. CDR1 MNHEY and CDR2 SMNVEV come from the germline V gene (reference sequence). V lost 0 bases, J lost 2 bases, and 5 bases stayed unmatched. CDR3 bases: TGTGCCAGCAGTTTATCACGGCTAGCGGGGCCCTACGAGCAGTACTTC. This encodes CASSLSRLAGPYEQYF.

This sequence joins TRBV6-5 and TRBJ1-5; 7 bases map to TRBD1. From germline, CDR1 is MNHEY and CDR2 SVGAGI. Trimming at V came to 6 bases and at J to 4 bases, leaving 3 bases not matched to a gene. The CDR3 length is 13 residues. CDR3 DNA sequence: TGTGCCAGCAGGGGGACAGCAAATCAGCCCCAGCATTTT. Its protein is CASRGTANQPQHF.

The chain couples TRBV5-1 to TRBJ2-1, with 9 bases aligning to TRBD2. J gave up 5 bases and V 2 bases, and 5 bases lay outside the gene matches. Germline CDR1 is SGHRS and CDR2 is YFSETQ. The CDR3 is made up of 15 amino acids. For the CDR3, the DNA is TGCGCCAGCAGCTTCGGCCTAGCGGGGCACAATGAGCAGTTCTTC. As protein: CASSFGLAGHNEQFF.

The gene calls are TRBV9 and TRBJ1-1; D might be TRBD1 (6 bases). Germline V gives CDR1 SGDLS, CDR2 YYNGEE. Trimming left V 0 bases short and J 0 bases short, with 9 bases between. This CDR3 has 15 amino acids. Here the CDR3 reads CASSVEQGMNTEAFF. CDR3 DNA sequence: TGTGCCAGCAGCGTAGAGCAGGGGATGAACACTGAAGCTTTCTTT.

The genes are TRBV5-4 and TRBJ2-3, with no clear D. The CDR3 spans 15 residues. The germline V gene has CDR1 SGHNT and CDR2 YYREEE (reference sequence). Trimming removed 0 bases at V and 0 bases at J, with 8 bases between. CDR3 sequence reads: CASSLDLTSTDTQYF. For the CDR3, the DNA is TGTGCCAGCAGCTTGGACCTAACTAGCACAGATACGCAGTATTTT. Full variable domain (remainder filled in from reference TRBV5-4 and TRBJ2-3): ETGVTQSPTHLIKTRGQQVTLRCSSQSGHNTVSWYQQALGQGPQFIFQYYREEENGRGNFPPRFSGLQFPNYSSELNVNALELDDSALYLCASSLDLTSTDTQYFGPGTRLTVL.

This rearrangement joins TRBV4-2 to TRBJ2-3; 9 nucleotides agree with TRBD2. V shed 3 bases and J 4 bases; nucleotides not matched to a gene: 11. The CDR3 extends over 17 amino acids. Per the germline V gene, CDR1 is LGHNA and CDR2 is YNFKEQ. CDR3 nucleotide sequence: TGTGCCAGCAGCCAGGCCGGGGGTAGCGGGAGATCAGATACGCAGTATTTT. It is translated as CASSQAGGSGRSDTQYF.

This rearrangement joins TRBV5-6 to TRBJ2-7; TRBD2 matches 9 bases. This CDR3 region has 14 residues. J lost 5 bases, V lost 0 bases, and 3 bases had no gene match. Germline assignment: CDR1 SGHDT and CDR2 YYEEEE. CDR3 protein: CASSLVSGRNEQYF. The CDR3 bases are TGTGCCAGCAGCTTGGTTAGCGGGAGAAACGAGCAGTACTTC.

In DNA form, the CDR3 reads TGCAGCGTCCAGCGGGGAGGTTTCGGGGAGCTGTTTTTT. Translating gives CSVQRGGFGELFF. V gene TRBV29-1 combines with J gene TRBJ2-2, with TRBD2 identical over 7 bases. Trimming cost V 6 bases and J 7 bases; bases outside gene matches: 8. In germline, CDR1 is SQVTM, CDR2 ANQGSEA. This CDR3 is 13 amino acids long.

This clone was counted a few times. The genes are TRBV6-5 and TRBJ1-2; D is possibly TRBD1 (5 bases). Germline CDR1 reads MNHEY; CDR2 reads SVGAGI. Trimming stripped 9 bases from V and 7 bases from J, with 18 bases between. This CDR3 comprises 13 residues. The CDR3 coding sequence is TGTGCCAGTTGGCGGACACTCCTCGGTGGCTACACCTTC. Its protein is CASWRTLLGGYTF.